Each of the 20 T cell receptor beta chains below was sequenced from the same sample in a study of blood T cell repertoires in COVID-19. Libraries were prepared by immunoSEQ multiplex PCR; TCRdb keeps only in-frame clonotypes and omits some of them. The sample includes 200,000 to 250,000 clones, 80% to 90% seen only once; the top ten take 7.5% to 10%. The sample comprised PBMCs or T cells enriched from blood (not recorded which). The receptors derive from a man in his forties or fifties who had recovered from COVID-19.

This clone was picked up one time. CDR3 nucleotide sequence: TGTGCCAGCAGTGAAGCGTGGACAGGGATTAATGAAAAACTGTTTTTT. Amino acids: CASSEAWTGINEKLFF. V usage is TRBV2 and J usage is TRBJ1-4, with 8 positions matching TRBD1. With 0 bases clipped from V and 4 bases from J, the junction kept 4 bases outside the gene matches. Per the germline V gene, CDR1 is SNHLY and CDR2 is FYNNEI. The CDR3 spans 16 residues.

The rearrangement links TRBV6-5 to TRBJ1-1; D might be TRBD1 (5 bases). From germline, CDR1 is MNHEY and CDR2 SVGAGI. V lost 7 bases, J lost 1 base, and 10 bases lay in between. The CDR3 loop spans 13 amino acids. The DNA for the CDR3 is TGTGCCAGCAAAAACAGGCGGAACACTGAAGCTTTCTTT. This gives the protein CASKNRRNTEAFF.

The rearrangement links TRBV6-1 to TRBJ2-7; possible D gene TRBD2, 6 bases. The ends were cut back, 3 bases at V and 3 bases at J, with 9 bases in the middle. CDR3 length equals 13 residues. Germline values: CDR1 MNHNS, CDR2 SASEGT. CDR3: CASSERDVYEQYF. The CDR3 DNA reads as TGTGCCAGCAGTGAGCGGGACGTCTACGAGCAGTACTTC.

This clone came up once. The chain uses TRBV19 and TRBJ1-5; 12 nucleotides agree with TRBD1. The CDR3 sequence is 17 residues long. The J segment lost 0 bases and the V segment lost 10 bases, leaving 10 bases of the junction unmatched. Looked up from germline, CDR1 is LNHDA and CDR2 is SQIVND (reference sequence). CDR3 bases: TGTGCCACCACCCGCCGGGACAGGGGGCTTAGCAATCAGCCCCAGCATTTT. This encodes CATTRRDRGLSNQPQHF.

The chain joins TRBV7-9 to TRBJ2-1; TRBD2 agrees at 8 bases. V shed 3 bases, J shed 8 bases, and the junction held 12 bases outside the gene matches. The CDR3 extends over 16 amino acids. CDR1 and CDR2 from the germline V gene are SEHNR and FQNEAQ (reference sequence). The CDR3: CASSFPRREVGDEQFF. The DNA for the CDR3 is TGTGCCAGCAGCTTCCCCCGGCGGGAGGTGGGAGATGAGCAGTTCTTC.

The chain combines TRBV11-2 with TRBJ2-1; 10 bases match TRBD2. Germline V gene data show CDR1 as SGHAT and CDR2 as FQNNGV. The CDR3 extends over 14 amino acids. V was clipped by 4 bases and J by 7 bases; unmatched bases: 4. The CDR3 nucleotides are TGTGCCAGCAGCTCGTTACTAGCGGGAAATGAGCAGTTCTTC. It translates to CASSSLLAGNEQFF.

The chain carries TRBV9 and TRBJ1-6, with TRBD1 identical over 9 bases. Trimming took 3 bases from V and 10 from J; bases not matched to a gene: 2. CDR1 is SGDLS, CDR2 YYNGEE, per germline. CDR3 size: 13 residues. The CDR3 sequence: CASSGDRGSPLHF. In nucleotides, the CDR3 is TGTGCCAGCAGCGGCGACAGGGGGTCACCCCTCCACTTT.

The sample holds a few counts of this clone. The rearrangement uses TRBV19 and TRBJ1-1; D uncertain. CDR3 length: 12 residues. Germline assignment: CDR1 LNHDA and CDR2 SQIVND (reference sequence). The V end lost 4 bases, the J end lost 1 base, and 4 bases lay between the germline ends. For the CDR3, the DNA is TGTGCCAGTAGTAGACAGAACACTGAAGCTTTCTTT. Protein: CASSRQNTEAFF.

V is TRBV5-4 and J is TRBJ1-1; no definite D call. This CDR3 has 13 amino acids. In germline, CDR1 is SGHNT, CDR2 YYREEE (reference sequence). Between the trimmed V and J ends, which lost 0 bases and 3 bases, there was a span of 6 bases. CDR3 sequence (DNA): TGTGCCAGCAGCTTGGGCCAGGACACTGAAGCTTTCTTT. Its protein is CASSLGQDTEAFF.

This clone was detected once. The rearrangement links TRBV9 to TRBJ1-4, with 9 bases lining up with TRBD1. Germline values: CDR1 SGDLS, CDR2 YYNGEE. The V segment lost 3 bases and the J segment 8 bases; nucleotides outside the gene matches: 8. The CDR3 is 15 residues long. In DNA, the CDR3 is TGTGCCAGCAGCGCCCCTACAGGGGGCGCGGAAAAACTGTTTTTT. Translated, it gives CASSAPTGGAEKLFF.

The chain joins TRBV6-5 to TRBJ1-1; TRBD1 matches 9 bases. CDR1 is MNHEY and CDR2 is SVGAGI in the germline V gene. After removal of 7 bases from V and 1 base from J, the junction contained 7 bases not matched to a gene. The CDR3 has 15 residues. As DNA, the CDR3 is TGTGCCAGCACTTTTACAGGGGGCAGGAACACTGAAGCTTTCTTT. Its protein product is CASTFTGGRNTEAFF.

CDR3 amino acids: CASGLVLPNTEAFF. The DNA for the CDR3 is TGTGCTAGTGGTTTGGTACTTCCGAACACTGAAGCTTTCTTT. The J gene is TRBJ1-1, the V gene TRBV12-5; D not certain. The CDR3 is 14 residues long. Trimming pared 0 bases from V and 1 base from J, leaving 6 bases between. Per germline, CDR1 LGHNT and CDR2 FRNRAP.

This chain links TRBV27 with TRBJ2-5, with a tentative D call TRBD1 (6 bases). Germline V gene sequence: CDR1 MNHEY, CDR2 SMNVEV (reference sequence). Trimming cost V 8 bases and J 2 bases, with 21 bases left between them. The CDR3 has 16 residues. CDR3 sequence reads: CASGNLGQPVQETQYF. In DNA form, the CDR3 reads TGTGCCAGCGGAAACTTGGGACAACCCGTACAAGAGACCCAGTACTTC.

In this sample, this clone turned up once. This chain uses TRBV30 with TRBJ2-3; 8 bases match TRBD2. The CDR3 runs 13 residues. Germline V lookup: CDR1 GTSNPN, CDR2 SVGIG (reference sequence). V shed 3 bases, J shed 6 bases, and the junction held 5 bases outside the gene matches. This chain's CDR3 is CAWSGRAYDTQYF. For the CDR3, the DNA is TGTGCCTGGAGCGGGAGGGCCTATGATACGCAGTATTTT.

This clone appeared a single time. The chain carries TRBV5-1 and TRBJ1-1; tentative D call: TRBD1 (5 bases). Germline CDR1 is SGHRS and CDR2 is YFSETQ. This CDR3 comprises 13 residues. Trimming cost V 1 base and J 3 bases, with 7 bases left between them. The DNA of the CDR3 is TGCGCCAGCAGCTTGTGGGGGGACACTGAAGCTTTCTTT. It specifies CASSLWGDTEAFF.

The chain employs TRBV6-5 and TRBJ2-7, with 7 bases matching TRBD1. This CDR3 is built from 16 residues. Per the germline V gene, CDR1 is MNHEY and CDR2 is SVGAGI. Trimming at V came to 0 bases and at J to 2 bases, leaving 7 bases not matched to a gene. The CDR3 is CASSYSNRGQTYEQYF. In DNA form, the CDR3 reads TGTGCCAGCAGTTACTCGAATCGGGGACAGACCTACGAGCAGTACTTC.

The chain has TRBV4-2 and TRBJ1-6, with D unclear. Per the germline V gene, CDR1 is LGHNA and CDR2 is YNFKEQ. This CDR3 spans 16 amino acids. V shed 1 base and J shed 7 bases, with 14 bases lying between them. In nucleotides, the CDR3 is TGTGCCAGCAGCCAAGGAGGCGGGGTGAAGAATTCACCCCTCCACTTT. Translation: CASSQGGGVKNSPLHF.

The V and J genes are TRBV27 and TRBJ2-7, with TRBD2 as a possible D gene (5 bases). Germline values: CDR1 MNHEY, CDR2 SMNVEV (reference sequence). The CDR3 is 14 amino acids. Deletions cut 5 bases from V and 7 bases from J, with 18 bases between. The CDR3 bases are TGTGCCAGCAGTCCGGACTCCTTCCGTAGTGAGCAGTACTTC. Encoded protein: CASSPDSFRSEQYF.

The chain's CDR3 is CASRPQRTNTEAFF. DNA of the CDR3: TGTGCCAGCAGACCTCAGCGAACGAACACTGAAGCTTTCTTT. The rearrangement joins TRBV7-9 to TRBJ1-1; D gene ambiguous. The CDR3 length is 14 residues. V was cut by 6 bases and J by 1 base, with 12 bases left in between. Looked up from germline, CDR1 is SEHNR and CDR2 is FQNEAQ (reference sequence).

This clone was recorded once. The V call is TRBV7-9, the J call TRBJ1-1; D not resolved. There are 14 residues in the CDR3. V gave up 6 bases and J gave up 7 bases, with 18 bases separating them. Germline lookup yields CDR1 SEHNR and CDR2 FQNEAQ (reference sequence). The CDR3 DNA follows: TGTGCCAGCAGGCTGCAGGAGGGATTTGGTGAAGCTTTCTTT. This codes for CASRLQEGFGEAFF.